Listed below are T cell receptor beta chains from one sample, sequenced in a study of cytomegalovirus exposure and HLA in healthy donors. The assay was immunoSEQ multiplex PCR, and TCRdb's table has in-frame clones only and misses some. The sample includes about 140,000 clones, 76% seen only once; the top ten take over 3%. Sequenced: PBMCs. These receptors were taken from a man between 35 and 55 years old in good health and CMV-seronegative. The CDR3 runs from the conserved cysteine through the conserved F or W. Fields, in order: J gene, CDR3 length, D gene, clone size, V gene, CDR3 DNA, CDR3 protein. D genes are given only for firm matches. Clone size appears in some rows only: once, few, many, or a class for an expanded clone.

TRBJ1-2	15	.	.	TRBV15	TGTGCCACCAGCAGAGGGGTAGAGGGTATCGGGGGCTACACCTTC	CATSRGVEGIGGYTF
TRBJ1-5	14	.	.	TRBV6-1	TGTGCCAGCACCCGACGGGAGACAGACCAGCCCCAGCATTTT	CASTRRETDQPQHF
TRBJ1-1	15	.	.	TRBV4-3	TGCGCCAGCAGCCAAGTTGGCACAGGGAGCACTGAAGCTTTCTTT	CASSQVGTGSTEAFF
TRBJ1-1	18	TRBD1	.	TRBV11-2	TGTGCCAGTAATATTCTTGGGGCGACAGGGGGCAGGAACACTGAAGCTTTCTTT	CASNILGATGGRNTEAFF
TRBJ2-7	15	TRBD1	.	TRBV19	TGTGCCAGTAGTACCTGGGACAGGGGGTCCTACGAGCAGTACTTC	CASSTWDRGSYEQYF
TRBJ2-4	17	TRBD1	.	TRBV2	TGTGCCAGCAGTGAAGTAGGGGGCTGGCGAGCCAAAAACATTCAGTACTTC	CASSEVGGWRAKNIQYF
TRBJ2-7	11	.	.	TRBV28	TGTGCCAGCAGTTCGGCCTACGAGCAGTACTTC	CASSSAYEQYF
TRBJ2-3	16	.	.	TRBV5-1	TGCGCCAGCAGGGTACGCGGGGATTATAGCACAGATACGCAGTATTTT	CASRVRGDYSTDTQYF
TRBJ2-3	13	.	few	TRBV28	TGTGCCAGCAGTGTCACAGGGACGAATACGCAGTATTTT	CASSVTGTNTQYF
TRBJ2-3	15	.	.	TRBV28	TGTGCCAGCAGCATAGGAGCCGGCCGCACAGATACGCAGTATTTT	CASSIGAGRTDTQYF
TRBJ2-7	12	.	.	TRBV6-1	TGTGCCAGCAGCCTTTGGACTGTCGAGCAGTACTTC	CASSLWTVEQYF
TRBJ2-7	16	.	.	TRBV7-2	TGTGCCAGCAGCTTTTCGTTAGGAGGGGCTCGCAACGAGCAGTACTTC	CASSFSLGGARNEQYF
TRBJ2-7	18	TRBD1	.	TRBV18	TGTGCCAGCTCACCAAAGTTATTGGACAGGGTGTTTCAGGACGAGCAGTACTTC	CASSPKLLDRVFQDEQYF
TRBJ2-1	14	.	.	TRBV7-9	TGTGCCAGCAGCTTTCCGGAGACAGATAATGAGCAGTTCTTC	CASSFPETDNEQFF
TRBJ2-1	20	TRBD1	.	TRBV9	TGTGCCAGCAGCGTAAAAGGGACAGGGAAACTTCCCTCCTCCTACAATGAGCAGTTCTTC	CASSVKGTGKLPSSYNEQFF
TRBJ1-1	14	.	.	TRBV29-1	TGCAGCGCGAGGCGGGACGGGCAGGGCACTGAAGCTTTCTTT	CSARRDGQGTEAFF